A selection of T cell receptor beta chains follows, all from one sample in a study of blood T cell repertoires in COVID-19. The repertoire was sequenced with immunoSEQ multiplex PCR; TCRdb's copy has only in-frame clones and lacks some. The sample carries 300,000 to 450,000 clones, around 87% recorded once. Sequencing input: peripheral blood. The receptors stem from an older woman with COVID-19, enrolled during active disease. CDR3s include the opening cysteine and the closing phenylalanine or tryptophan. The D gene is left open where the match is weak. Clone size is given for some rows only: seen once, a few or many times, or a class if the clone is expanded.

CDR3nt: TGTGCCATCAGTGAGGGTAGGGGTGATAGCAATCAGCCCCAGCATTTT
CDR3aa: CAISEGRGDSNQPQHF
v_gene: TRBV10-3
j_gene: TRBJ1-5
abundance: once
d_gene: NA

CDR3nt: TGTGCCAGCAGCTTACTAGGCGATGAGCAGTTCTTC
CDR3aa: CASSLLGDEQFF
v_gene: TRBV7-3
j_gene: TRBJ2-1
abundance: NA
d_gene: NA

CDR3nt: TGTGCCAGCAGTGAGGAGGGAGGAAGTGCCTATGGCTACACCTTC
CDR3aa: CASSEEGGSAYGYTF
v_gene: TRBV6-4
j_gene: TRBJ1-2
abundance: few
d_gene: NA

CDR3nt: TGTGCCAGTAGTCTCCTCCGGGACAGGGGTAGCAATCAGCCCCAGCATTTT
CDR3aa: CASSLLRDRGSNQPQHF
v_gene: TRBV19
j_gene: TRBJ1-5
abundance: few
d_gene: TRBD1

CDR3nt: TGTGCCAGCGAATCAAATCGGGTTAAACTGTTTTTT
CDR3aa: CASESNRVKLFF
v_gene: TRBV28
j_gene: TRBJ1-4
abundance: once
d_gene: NA

CDR3nt: TGTGCCAGCAGTTGGGCAGGCTTGAGTAATGGCTACACCTTC
CDR3aa: CASSWAGLSNGYTF
v_gene: TRBV6-5
j_gene: TRBJ1-2
abundance: NA
d_gene: NA

CDR3nt: TGTGCCAGCAGTTCATACGAGGGCGGAAACACTGAAGCTTTCTTT
CDR3aa: CASSSYEGGNTEAFF
v_gene: TRBV6-5
j_gene: TRBJ1-1
abundance: NA
d_gene: NA

CDR3nt: TGTGCCAGCGCACCGGGACAGAGAACCTACGAGCAGTACTTC
CDR3aa: CASAPGQRTYEQYF
v_gene: TRBV3-1/TRBV3-2
j_gene: TRBJ2-7
abundance: few
d_gene: TRBD1

CDR3nt: TGTGCCAGTAGTATCGGGCCAGGGGGCCGGAGCGAGCAGTACTTC
CDR3aa: CASSIGPGGRSEQYF
v_gene: TRBV19
j_gene: TRBJ2-7
abundance: NA
d_gene: TRBD1

CDR3nt: TGCGCCAGCCGAAGAGTCCCGAACACTGAAGCTTTCTTT
CDR3aa: CASRRVPNTEAFF
v_gene: TRBV10-2
j_gene: TRBJ1-1
abundance: NA
d_gene: NA

CDR3nt: TGCGCCAGCAGACTCGGACAGGGCTCCGAGCAGTACTTC
CDR3aa: CASRLGQGSEQYF
v_gene: TRBV4-1
j_gene: TRBJ2-7
abundance: once
d_gene: TRBD1

CDR3nt: TGTGCCAGTAGTATAGAACCCCCACGGCAGCCCCAGCATTTT
CDR3aa: CASSIEPPRQPQHF
v_gene: TRBV19
j_gene: TRBJ1-5
abundance: once
d_gene: NA

CDR3nt: TGTGCCTGGAGTGGGGACAGAGACTACGAGCAGTACTTC
CDR3aa: CAWSGDRDYEQYF
v_gene: TRBV30
j_gene: TRBJ2-7
abundance: NA
d_gene: TRBD1

CDR3nt: TGTGCCAGCAGCTTAGAGCCGAACACTGAAGCTTTCTTT
CDR3aa: CASSLEPNTEAFF
v_gene: TRBV5-5
j_gene: TRBJ1-1
abundance: NA
d_gene: NA

CDR3nt: TGTGCCAGCAGCCTAGAGTGGACAGGGGTCGAGCAGTACTTC
CDR3aa: CASSLEWTGVEQYF
v_gene: TRBV7-9
j_gene: TRBJ2-7
abundance: NA
d_gene: TRBD1

CDR3nt: TGTGCCAGCAGCCATGCCCCCTCTAGCGGGGGGGGTCAAGATACGCAGTATTTT
CDR3aa: CASSHAPSSGGGQDTQYF
v_gene: TRBV4-2
j_gene: TRBJ2-3
abundance: NA
d_gene: TRBD2

CDR3nt: TGTGCCAGCACGGCAGGGGCGGCCAAAAACATTCAGTACTTC
CDR3aa: CASTAGAAKNIQYF
v_gene: TRBV7-2
j_gene: TRBJ2-4
abundance: once
d_gene: NA

CDR3nt: TGCGCCAGCAGCCTACGCTCCTGGGGGGTTGAAAAACTGTTTTTT
CDR3aa: CASSLRSWGVEKLFF
v_gene: TRBV4-1
j_gene: TRBJ1-4
abundance: NA
d_gene: NA

CDR3nt: TGTGCCGGGGATAGACAGACCGCTGGGGCCAACGTCCTGACTTTC
CDR3aa: CAGDRQTAGANVLTF
v_gene: TRBV7-2
j_gene: TRBJ2-6
abundance: NA
d_gene: NA

CDR3nt: TGCGCCAGCAGCTTGGTAGGTCCAGGCGCTGAAGCTTTCTTT
CDR3aa: CASSLVGPGAEAFF
v_gene: TRBV5-1
j_gene: TRBJ1-1
abundance: NA
d_gene: NA

CDR3nt: TGTGCCAGCAGCTTCAGGGCTACGATACAAGAGACCCAGTACTTC
CDR3aa: CASSFRATIQETQYF
v_gene: TRBV7-3
j_gene: TRBJ2-5
abundance: NA
d_gene: NA

CDR3nt: TGTGCCAGCTCACCTTATAGCACAGATACGCAGTATTTT
CDR3aa: CASSPYSTDTQYF
v_gene: TRBV18
j_gene: TRBJ2-3
abundance: NA
d_gene: NA

CDR3nt: TGTGCCAGCAGCCAAGGACAGGGTAGTGGCTACACCTTC
CDR3aa: CASSQGQGSGYTF
v_gene: TRBV3-1/TRBV3-2
j_gene: TRBJ1-2
abundance: NA
d_gene: TRBD1

CDR3nt: TGTGCCAGCAGTCCCCCCCGGGGTACTACAGATACGCAGTATTTT
CDR3aa: CASSPPRGTTDTQYF
v_gene: TRBV5-4
j_gene: TRBJ2-3
abundance: NA
d_gene: NA

CDR3nt: TGTGCCAGCAGTTACGACAGGTGGACCGGGGGGGCTTTCTTT
CDR3aa: CASSYDRWTGGAFF
v_gene: TRBV6-5
j_gene: TRBJ1-1
abundance: NA
d_gene: NA

CDR3nt: TGCGCCAGCAGCTTGGGGACTAGCGGGGGGGCCGGCACAGATACGCAGTATTTT
CDR3aa: CASSLGTSGGAGTDTQYF
v_gene: TRBV5-1
j_gene: TRBJ2-3
abundance: NA
d_gene: TRBD2

CDR3nt: TGCGCCAGCAGCGCGGGACAGTATAATGAAAAACTGTTTTTT
CDR3aa: CASSAGQYNEKLFF
v_gene: TRBV5-1
j_gene: TRBJ1-4
abundance: NA
d_gene: TRBD1

CDR3nt: TGTGCCACCTACAGGGACTATGGCTACACCTTC
CDR3aa: CATYRDYGYTF
v_gene: TRBV6-5
j_gene: TRBJ1-2
abundance: NA
d_gene: NA